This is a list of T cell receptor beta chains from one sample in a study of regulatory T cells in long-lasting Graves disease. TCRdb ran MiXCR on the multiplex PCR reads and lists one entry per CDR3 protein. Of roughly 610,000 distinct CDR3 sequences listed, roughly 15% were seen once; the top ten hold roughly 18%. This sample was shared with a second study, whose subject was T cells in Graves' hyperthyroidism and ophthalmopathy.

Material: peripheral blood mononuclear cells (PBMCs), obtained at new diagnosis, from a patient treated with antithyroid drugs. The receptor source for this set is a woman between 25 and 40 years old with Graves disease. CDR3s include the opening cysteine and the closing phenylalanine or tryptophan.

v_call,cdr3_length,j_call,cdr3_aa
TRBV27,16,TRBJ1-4,CASRSRDRGRGEKLFF
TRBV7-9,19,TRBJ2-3,CASSLARGLAGTDTDTQYF
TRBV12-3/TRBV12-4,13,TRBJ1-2,CASRGRQVDGYTF
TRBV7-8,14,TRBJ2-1,CASSLASASNEQFF
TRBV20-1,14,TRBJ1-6,CSAPDRFYNSPLHF
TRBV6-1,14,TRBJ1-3,CASTQGSSGNTIYF
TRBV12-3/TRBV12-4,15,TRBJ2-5,CASSFQGLAGGTQYF
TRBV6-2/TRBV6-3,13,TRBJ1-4,CASTTTTNEKLFF
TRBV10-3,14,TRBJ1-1,CAISEKVTNTEAFF
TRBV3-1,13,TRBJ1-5,CASSQGAGQPQHF
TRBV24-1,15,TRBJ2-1,CATSDRLVSYNEQFF
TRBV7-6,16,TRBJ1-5,CASSLGPGQEGQPQHF
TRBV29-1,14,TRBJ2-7,CSVGGHAPPYEQYF
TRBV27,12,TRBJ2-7,CASSPTKGEQYF
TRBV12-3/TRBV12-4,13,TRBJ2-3,CASSLGLGSAQYF
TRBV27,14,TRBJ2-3,CASRRGQSTDTQYF
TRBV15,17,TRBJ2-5,CATRGPRAAGGQETQYF
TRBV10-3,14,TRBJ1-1,CAISESEDGTEAFF
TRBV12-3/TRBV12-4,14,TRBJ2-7,CASRRSGGPHEQYF
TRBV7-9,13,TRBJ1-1,CASSLETARQGYF
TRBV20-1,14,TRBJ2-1,CSASQGVTYNEQFF
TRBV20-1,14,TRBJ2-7,CSAVPTLGTDEQYF
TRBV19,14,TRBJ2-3,CASSIGLAGDTQYF
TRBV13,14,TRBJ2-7,CASSHDRGSHEQYF
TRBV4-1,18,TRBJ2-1,CASSIVQGLAGGLSEQFF
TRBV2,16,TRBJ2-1,CASSVEGLSLYNEQFF
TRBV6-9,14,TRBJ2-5,CASSWASKQETQYF
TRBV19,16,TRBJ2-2,CASQEGGKGNTGELFF
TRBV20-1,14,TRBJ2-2,CSATSLLTTGELFF
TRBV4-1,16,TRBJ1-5,CASSQGGQPSNQPQHF
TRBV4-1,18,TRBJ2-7,CASSHRTSGGRGTYEQYF
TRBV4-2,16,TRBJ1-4,CASSQDEAGGREKLFF
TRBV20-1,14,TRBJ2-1,CSAPRAGGLYEQFF
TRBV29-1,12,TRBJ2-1,CSVAGQGDEQFF
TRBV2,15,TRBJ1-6,CASSPGTGRLSPLHF
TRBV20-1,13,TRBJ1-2,CSAREGQTYGYTF
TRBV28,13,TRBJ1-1,CASSSLGSTEAFF
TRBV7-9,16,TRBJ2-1,CASSLEWGSSYNEQFF
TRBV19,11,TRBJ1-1,CASSNPREAFF
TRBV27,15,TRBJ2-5,CASSNSGTPQETQYF
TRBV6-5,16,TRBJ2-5,CASSYNLVFGGETQYF
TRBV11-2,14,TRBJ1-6,CASSRDTYNSPLHF
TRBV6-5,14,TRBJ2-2,CASSYSRDTGELFF
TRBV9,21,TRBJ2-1,CASSVEGMGQGSWMNLNEQFF
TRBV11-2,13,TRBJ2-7,CASSLGGEYEQYF
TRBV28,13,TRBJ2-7,CASGKLGTYEQYF
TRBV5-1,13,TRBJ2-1,CASSGTASGKQFF
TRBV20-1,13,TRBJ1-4,CSARGGQREKLFF
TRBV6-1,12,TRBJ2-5,CASSRGGETQYF
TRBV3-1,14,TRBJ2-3,CASSLTGPSDTQYF
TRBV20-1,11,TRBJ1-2,CSVGGGMTYTF